This TCR beta chain was observed in a study of cytomegalovirus exposure and HLA in healthy donors. The PCR ran on 60 Vbeta and 13 Jbeta primers. Clones were sequenced by immunoSEQ multiplex PCR, and TCRdb holds only the in-frame ones, with some missing. The sample has 100,000 to 150,000 clones, 60% to 85% seen once. This clone was seen a few times. As yet, its antigen is unknown. Regarding the study as a whole: Researchers reported that a few CMV-associated chains were confirmed in vitro as CMV antigen-specific. A prior analysis recorded that most TCR beta V segments were productive about 90% or about 30% of the time.

The V and J ends lost 5 bases and 5 bases respectively, with 16 bases between them. This CDR3 is 15 amino acids long. Germline V gene lookup returns CDR1 LGHNA and CDR2 YSLEER. The rearrangement links TRBV4-3 to TRBJ1-5, with D maybe TRBD1 (6 bases). The sample comprised PBMCs. This clonotype was obtained from a man aged 25-45 years in good health and CMV-seronegative. Here the CDR3 DNA reads TGCGCCAGCAGCGAATCCACAGGGTCGGATCAGCCCCAGCATTTT. It translates to CASSESTGSDQPQHF.